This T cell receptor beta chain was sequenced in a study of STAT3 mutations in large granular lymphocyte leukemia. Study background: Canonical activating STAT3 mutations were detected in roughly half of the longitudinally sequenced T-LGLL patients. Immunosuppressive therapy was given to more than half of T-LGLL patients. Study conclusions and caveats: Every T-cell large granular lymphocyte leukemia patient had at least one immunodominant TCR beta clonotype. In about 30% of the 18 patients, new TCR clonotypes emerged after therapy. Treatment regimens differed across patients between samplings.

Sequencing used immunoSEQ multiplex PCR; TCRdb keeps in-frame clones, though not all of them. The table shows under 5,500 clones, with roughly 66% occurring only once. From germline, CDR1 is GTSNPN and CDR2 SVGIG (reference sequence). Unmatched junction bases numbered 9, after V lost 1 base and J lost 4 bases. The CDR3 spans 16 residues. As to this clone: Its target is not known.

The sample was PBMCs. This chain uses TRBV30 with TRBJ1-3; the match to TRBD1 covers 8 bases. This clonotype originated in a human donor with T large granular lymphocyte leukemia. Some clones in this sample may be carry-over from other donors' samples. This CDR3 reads CAWSEGWTGMGNTIYF. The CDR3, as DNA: TGTGCCTGGAGTGAGGGGTGGACAGGGATGGGAAACACCATATATTTT. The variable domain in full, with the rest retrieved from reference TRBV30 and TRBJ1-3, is SQTIHQWPATLVQPVGSPLSLECTVEGTSNPNLYWYRQAAGRGLQLLFYSVGIGQISSEVPQNLSASRPQDRQFILSSKKLLLSDSGFYLCAWSEGWTGMGNTIYFGEGSWLTVV.